This entry lists 14 T cell receptor beta chains sequenced from one sample in a study of cytomegalovirus exposure and HLA in healthy donors. The PCR contained 60 Vbeta and 13 Jbeta primers. Assay: immunoSEQ multiplex PCR; the TCRdb copy retains only in-frame clones and omits some. The profile shows roughly 170,000 clones, 80% of them singletons. The specimen was PBMCs. The receptors were sampled from a man younger than 40 in good health and CMV-seropositive.

Turning to this clone: The identical CDR3 is also encoded by other nucleotide sequences in the sample. CDR3 DNA sequence: TGTGCCAGCAGATCGAGGACAGCGAGAAGCAATCAGCCCCAGCATTTT. Protein: CASRSRTARSNQPQHF. The chain links TRBV28 to TRBJ1-5, with D perhaps matching TRBD1 (6 bases). CDR1 and CDR2 (germline): MDHEN, SYDVKM. CDR3 size: 16 residues. V was trimmed by 6 bases and J by 1 base, leaving 16 bases between them.

The V call is TRBV27, the J call TRBJ2-3, with TRBD1 identical over 7 bases. J gave up 5 bases and V 8 bases, and 13 bases lay outside the gene matches. Germline V gene data show CDR1 as MNHEY and CDR2 as SMNVEV (reference sequence). The CDR3 contains 15 residues. This CDR3 reads CASAKSTGYKDTQYF. CDR3 coding DNA: TGTGCCAGCGCGAAATCGACAGGGTACAAAGATACGCAGTATTTT.

This clone appeared a few times. The J gene is TRBJ2-1, the V gene TRBV4-2; 9 nucleotides line up with TRBD2. The CDR3 consists of 15 residues. V trimming: 0 bases; J trimming: 7 bases; junction bases outside the gene matches: 4. Germline CDR1 and CDR2: LGHNA and YNFKEQ. DNA for the CDR3: TGTGCCAGCAGCCAAGAAGAAGGACTAGCGAATGAGCAGTTCTTC. Its translation is CASSQEEGLANEQFF.

V and J are TRBV6-5 and TRBJ1-5, with D uncertain. Trimming shortened V by 0 bases and J by 6 bases, and 9 bases separated the two germline ends. The CDR3 runs 14 residues. From germline, CDR1 is MNHEY and CDR2 SVGAGI. This chain's CDR3 is CASSYSGVGQPQHF. For the CDR3, the DNA is TGTGCCAGCAGTTACTCCGGAGTCGGTCAGCCCCAGCATTTT.

This sequence joins TRBV19 and TRBJ2-5; 7 bases fit TRBD2. The CDR3 is 14 amino acids. Trimming cost V 4 bases and J 2 bases; bases outside gene matches: 4. CDR1 and CDR2 from the germline V gene are LNHDA and SQIVND (reference sequence). In nucleotides, the CDR3 is TGTGCCAGTAGTAGGGGGGGAAGTCAAGAGACCCAGTACTTC. This sequence encodes CASSRGGSQETQYF.

V gene TRBV15 combines with J gene TRBJ1-2, with 8 bases fitting TRBD1. V lost 3 bases to trimming and J lost 2 bases; unmatched junction nucleotides: 5. This CDR3 comprises 15 residues. Germline-derived CDR1 and CDR2 are LNHNV and YYDKDF (reference sequence). The CDR3 DNA sequence: TGTGCCACCAGCAGGGACAGGGTCATCAACTATGGCTACACCTTC. This gives the protein CATSRDRVINYGYTF.

This clone was picked up one time. The final CDR3 position lacks the conserved phenylalanine or tryptophan, pointing to a likely read error. CDR3 DNA sequence: TGTGCCAGCAGCTTAGACAGGTACTCCTACGAGCAGTACTCC. Protein product: CASSLDRYSYEQYS. The rearrangement uses TRBV7-8 and TRBJ2-7, with D perhaps matching TRBD1 (5 bases). There are 14 residues in the CDR3. In germline, CDR1 is SGHVS, CDR2 FQNEAQ. Trimming cost V 1 base and J 0 bases, with 7 bases left between them.

J is TRBJ2-7 and V is TRBV5-5; maybe TRBD1 (6 bases). Trimming removed 2 bases at V and 2 bases at J, with 14 bases between. This CDR3 has 15 amino acids. CDR1 SGHKS and CDR2 YYEKEE come from the germline V gene (reference sequence). This chain's CDR3 is CASSLSSGAPYEQYF. In nucleotides, the CDR3 is TGTGCCAGCAGCTTAAGCTCAGGGGCCCCCTACGAGCAGTACTTC.

The V and J genes are TRBV13 and TRBJ2-7, with 8 bases lining up with TRBD2. Germline CDR1 is PRHDT and CDR2 is FYEKMQ (reference sequence). The CDR3 consists of 19 residues. Germline trimming cut 5 bases from V and 2 bases from J; bases unmatched to any gene: 20. The CDR3 bases are TGTGCCAGCAGCCCCCCTCCCCCCCTAGCGGGCGGTCTCCCCTACGAGCAGTACTTC. It yields the protein CASSPPPPLAGGLPYEQYF. The variable domain in full, with the rest retrieved from reference TRBV13 and TRBJ2-7, is AAGVIQSPRHLIKEKRETATLKCYPIPRHDTVYWYQQGPGQDPQFLISFYEKMQSDKGSIPDRFSAQQFSDYHSELNMSSLELGDSALYFCASSPPPPLAGGLPYEQYFGPGTRLTVT.

This clone appeared a single time. Relative to the germline gene, one junction end is altered; a read error may explain this. The chain couples TRBV6-1 to TRBJ2-3; D is perhaps TRBD2 (5 bases). Germline V gene lookup returns CDR1 MNHNS and CDR2 SASEGT. This CDR3 comprises 15 residues. Here the CDR3 DNA reads TGTGCCAGCAGTGAATGGTATCCTAGCACAGATGCGCAGTATTTT. Translation: CASSEWYPSTDAQYF.

This chain connects TRBV15 to TRBJ1-3, with D unclear. This CDR3 contains 16 residues. V was clipped by 0 bases and J by 3 bases, with 12 bases between them. Germline V gives CDR1 LNHNV, CDR2 YYDKDF (reference sequence). CDR3 residues: CATSRDPRDLGNTIYF. CDR3 nucleotides: TGTGCCACCAGCAGAGATCCGCGGGATCTTGGAAACACCATATATTTT.

The rearrangement links TRBV20-1 to TRBJ2-3; D remains ambiguous. V shed 5 bases and J shed 4 bases, with 7 bases lying between them. CDR3 length: 11 residues. CDR1 DFQATT and CDR2 SNEGSKA come from the germline V gene (reference sequence). CDR3 DNA: TGCAGTGCTGCCTCGGCAGATACGCAGTATTTT. Translating gives CSAASADTQYF.

This chain links TRBV6-6 with TRBJ1-2; no definite D call. The V gene lost 1 base and the J gene lost 1 base, with 7 bases spanning the gap. CDR1 and CDR2 (germline): MNHNY, SVGAGI (reference sequence). The CDR3 has 14 residues. The CDR3 DNA reads TGTGCCAGCAGTTACTATTCCATTAACTATGGCTACACCTTC. Its translation is CASSYYSINYGYTF.

This clone was seen just once. The chain joins TRBV27 to TRBJ1-2, with 8 bases lining up with TRBD1. The germline gives CDR1 MNHEY, CDR2 SMNVEV (reference sequence). The CDR3 has 15 residues. V lost 6 bases to trimming and J lost 4 bases; unmatched junction nucleotides: 10. CDR3 DNA sequence: TGTGCCAGCAGCGCTAGGGACAGGACGGCCTATGGCTACACCTTC. Translation: CASSARDRTAYGYTF.